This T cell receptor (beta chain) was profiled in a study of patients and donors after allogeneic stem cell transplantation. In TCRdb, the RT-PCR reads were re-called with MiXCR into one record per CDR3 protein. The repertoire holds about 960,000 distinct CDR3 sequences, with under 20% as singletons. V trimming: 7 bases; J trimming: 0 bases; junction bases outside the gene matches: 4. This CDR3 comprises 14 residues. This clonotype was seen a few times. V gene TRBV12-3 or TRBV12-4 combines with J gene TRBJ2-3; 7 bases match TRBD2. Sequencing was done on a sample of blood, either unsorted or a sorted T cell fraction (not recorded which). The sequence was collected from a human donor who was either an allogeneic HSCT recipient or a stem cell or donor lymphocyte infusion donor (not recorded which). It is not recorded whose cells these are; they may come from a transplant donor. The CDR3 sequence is CASTFSGSTDTQYF. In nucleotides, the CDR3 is TGTGCCAGCACGTTTAGCGGGAGCACAGATACGCAGTATTTT.